The rows below give T cell receptor beta chains drawn from one sample of a study of neurological immune-mediated disorders. TCRdb analysed the 5' RACE reads with MiXCR anew, one entry per CDR3 protein. This sample has 110,000 or so distinct CDR3 sequences, with 3% to 3.5% found just once. Sequencing was performed on PBMCs. These receptors came from a woman in her thirties with multiple sclerosis. Both conserved end residues are part of each CDR3. Fields, in order: J gene, D gene, V gene, clone size, CDR3 protein, CDR3 DNA. A D gene is named only where the DNA matches it firmly. Where a row states a size, it is once, few, many or the class of an expanded clone; other rows omit it.

>TRBJ1-1|.|TRBV20-1|many
CSAQAVGGAFF
TGCAGTGCTCAAGCCGTAGGTGGGGCTTTCTTT
>TRBJ1-1|.|TRBV15|many
CATSRDLGLMNTEAFF
TGTGCCACCAGCAGAGATTTGGGACTGATGAACACTGAAGCTTTCTTT
>TRBJ2-5|TRBD2|TRBV20-1|few
CSARPPGGRLETQYF
TGCAGTGCCAGACCCCCTGGCGGGAGGCTAGAGACCCAGTACTTC
>TRBJ1-1|.|TRBV29-1|many
CSVFSGAFMNTEAFF
TGCAGCGTTTTCTCGGGGGCTTTCATGAACACTGAAGCTTTCTTT
>TRBJ2-5|.|TRBV7-7|many
CASSLVGSQETQYF
TGTGCCAGCAGCTTAGTAGGCAGTCAAGAGACCCAGTACTTC
>TRBJ2-6|.|TRBV14|many
CASSQDPGANVLTF
TGTGCCAGCAGCCAAGATCCCGGGGCCAACGTCCTGACTTTC
>TRBJ2-7|TRBD1|TRBV28|many
CASSLFATGGEQYF
TGTGCCAGCAGTTTATTTGCGACAGGGGGCGAGCAGTACTTC
>TRBJ2-7|TRBD1|TRBV5-1|many
CASSVEPGQGSREQYF
TGCGCCAGCAGCGTTGAACCGGGACAGGGTAGTAGAGAGCAGTACTTC
>TRBJ1-1|.|TRBV5-1|many
CASSLDTGRTEAFF
TGCGCCAGCAGCTTGGATACGGGCCGGACTGAAGCTTTCTTT
>TRBJ2-5|TRBD2|TRBV5-1|many
CASSLTPTSGAQETQYF
TGCGCCAGCAGCCTTACTCCGACTAGCGGGGCCCAAGAGACCCAGTACTTC
>TRBJ2-3|.|TRBV30|many
CAWSGLGASTDTQYF
TGTGCCTGGAGTGGGTTGGGGGCCAGCACAGATACGCAGTATTTT
>TRBJ1-1|.|TRBV16|many
CASSQRWTEAFF
TGTGCCAGCAGTCAGCGATGGACTGAAGCTTTCTTT
>TRBJ2-5|.|TRBV2|many
CASSGSPKETQYF
TGTGCCAGCAGTGGAAGCCCGAAAGAGACCCAGTACTTC
>TRBJ2-7|TRBD2|TRBV3-1|many
CASSQAGGPSYEQYF
TGTGCCAGCAGCCAAGCGGGGGGACCCTCCTACGAGCAGTACTTC
>TRBJ2-3|.|TRBV7-2|many
CASSLAKVSAQYF
TGTGCCAGCAGCTTAGCGAAGGTATCAGCGCAGTATTTT
>TRBJ2-2|TRBD1|TRBV5-1|many
CASRYFRGTGELFF
TGCGCCAGCAGATATTTCAGGGGGACCGGGGAGCTGTTTTTT
>TRBJ2-7|.|TRBV2|many
CASRPAPGSEQYF
TGTGCCAGCAGGCCGGCCCCGGGATCTGAGCAGTACTTC
>TRBJ2-1|.|TRBV20-1|many
CSLAGGSYNEQFF
TGCAGTCTTGCCGGGGGTTCCTACAATGAGCAGTTCTTC
>TRBJ2-3|TRBD2|TRBV18|.
CASSPVTSGSGTDTQYF
TGTGCCAGCTCACCCGTCACTAGCGGGTCAGGCACAGATACGCAGTATTTT
>TRBJ2-7|TRBD2|TRBV6-2/TRBV6-3|few
CASSRTSGGPYEQYF
TGTGCCAGCAGTCGGACTAGCGGGGGCCCCTACGAGCAGTACTTC
>TRBJ1-1|TRBD1|TRBV5-1|many
CASSLDRGFGAFF
TGCGCCAGCAGCTTGGACAGGGGATTTGGAGCTTTCTTT
>TRBJ2-4|TRBD1|TRBV29-1|many
CSVEVGTVGNIQYF
TGCAGCGTTGAAGTGGGGACAGTAGGAAACATTCAGTACTTC
>TRBJ1-2|TRBD1|TRBV20-1|many
CSADSGTGDLWYTF
TGCAGTGCAGATTCCGGGACAGGGGATCTATGGTACACCTTC
>TRBJ2-3|.|TRBV20-1|few
CSADGHDASTDTQYF
TGCAGTGCCGACGGTCACGACGCTAGCACAGATACGCAGTATTTT
>TRBJ1-5|.|TRBV9|many
CASSVGEGNNQPQHF
TGTGCCAGCAGCGTAGGAGAGGGGAACAATCAGCCCCAGCATTTT
>TRBJ2-5|TRBD2|TRBV5-1|many
CASSATSGGPGETQYF
TGCGCCAGCAGCGCGACTAGCGGGGGGCCGGGGGAGACCCAGTACTTC
>TRBJ2-7|.|TRBV7-6|many
CASSSGPYEQYF
TGTGCCAGCAGTTCGGGACCCTACGAGCAGTACTTC
>TRBJ1-5|.|TRBV7-4|many
CAPPGLQPQHF
TGTGCCCCCCCGGGGTTGCAGCCCCAGCATTTT
>TRBJ1-4|.|TRBV2|many
CASSQEGQTNEKLFF
TGTGCCAGCAGCCAGGAAGGACAAACTAATGAAAAACTGTTTTTT
>TRBJ1-2|.|TRBV5-1|many
CASSLDPGSYGYTF
TGCGCCAGCAGCTTGGATCCGGGAAGCTATGGCTACACCTTC
>TRBJ1-1|.|TRBV6-5|many
CASSYVGRTEAFF
TGTGCCAGCAGTTACGTGGGGAGGACTGAAGCTTTCTTT
>TRBJ1-1|.|TRBV27|many
CASSFRGMNTEAFF
TGTGCCAGCAGTTTTAGGGGAATGAACACTGAAGCTTTCTTT
>TRBJ2-3|.|TRBV7-2|many
CASSLSRADTQYF
TGTGCCAGCAGCTTGAGCAGGGCAGATACGCAGTATTTT
>TRBJ2-3|.|TRBV12-3/TRBV12-4|many
CASSFPLTDTQYF
TGTGCCAGCAGTTTCCCGCTCACAGATACGCAGTATTTT
>TRBJ2-1|.|TRBV5-1|many
CASSATGVLTEQFF
TGCGCCAGCAGCGCAACGGGGGTTTTGACTGAGCAGTTCTTC
>TRBJ1-5|.|TRBV7-8|many
CASSYTGNHQPQHF
TGTGCCAGCAGCTACACCGGGAACCATCAGCCCCAGCATTTT
>TRBJ1-5|.|TRBV7-2|many
CASSSIPGPPSDQPQHF
TGTGCCAGCAGCTCCATACCGGGACCCCCGTCGGATCAGCCCCAGCATTTT
>TRBJ1-2|.|TRBV6-6|many
CASSPNMGYTF
TGTGCCAGCAGTCCGAATATGGGCTACACCTTC
>TRBJ1-1|.|TRBV15|many
CATSRDTRDGENTEAFF
TGTGCCACCAGCAGAGATACCCGGGACGGGGAGAACACTGAAGCTTTCTTT
>TRBJ2-5|TRBD2|TRBV10-3|many
CAISETTSGSETQYF
TGTGCCATCAGTGAGACGACTAGCGGGAGTGAGACCCAGTACTTC
>TRBJ1-6|TRBD1|TRBV12-3/TRBV12-4|few
CASSLRQGTSTLNF
TGTGCCAGCAGTTTACGACAGGGGACTTCAACCCTCAACTTT
>TRBJ2-1|.|TRBV20-1|many
CSPDGSYNEQFF
TGCAGTCCGGACGGGTCCTACAATGAGCAGTTCTTC